These 25 T cell receptor beta chains originate from one sample sequenced in a study of CD8+CD57+ T cells in acquired aplastic anemia. Genomic DNA templated the TCR beta VDJ and CDR3 profiling. One entry per CDR3 protein, called by TCRdb with MiXCR from the reads. The sample lists fewer than 200,000 distinct CDR3 sequences; 55% to 70% were seen once. Sequencing was performed on sorted CD4+, CD8+, or CD8+CD57+ T cells (not recorded which) from PBMCs. The receptor set was obtained from a human donor in good health.

Only one count was recorded for this clonotype. V usage is TRBV7-9 and J usage is TRBJ2-1; tentatively, D is TRBD2 (5 bases). The V gene's germline CDR1 is SEHNR and CDR2 FQNEAQ (reference sequence). The CDR3 runs 13 residues. V gave up 5 bases and J gave up 8 bases, with 13 bases separating them. The CDR3, as DNA: TGTGCCAGCAGCCCCGCTGGGAGCCATGAGCAGTTCTTC. Encoded protein: CASSPAGSHEQFF.

The CDR3 region is CASRFIQGGNTEAFF. CDR3 in DNA: TGTGCCAGCAGATTCATCCAGGGTGGTAACACTGAAGCTTTCTTT. The gene calls are TRBV6-4 and TRBJ1-1; possibly TRBD1 for D (5 bases). From germline, CDR1 is MRHNA and CDR2 SNTAGT. This CDR3 region has 15 residues. Trimming pared 6 bases from V and 2 bases from J, leaving 16 bases between.

The chain has TRBV10-3 and TRBJ1-2; D unclear. Germline V lookup: CDR1 ENHRY, CDR2 SYGVKD. V shed 3 bases and J shed 5 bases, with 7 bases lying between them. The CDR3 extends over 12 amino acids. CDR3 region: CAISDGPYGYTF. In DNA, the CDR3 is TGTGCCATCAGTGATGGTCCATATGGCTACACCTTC.

The V call is TRBV10-3, the J call TRBJ1-5, with a tentative D call TRBD1 (6 bases). The CDR3 sequence is 19 residues long. Per the germline V gene, CDR1 is ENHRY and CDR2 is SYGVKD. Trimming cost V 6 bases and J 1 base, with 25 bases left between them. In DNA form, the CDR3 reads TGTGCCATCAGCGATCAACCTTGGACAGAAAAGGGGAGCAATCAGCCCCAGCATTTT. As protein: CAISDQPWTEKGSNQPQHF.

This clonotype was seen more than once but under ten times. The chain employs TRBV2 and TRBJ2-5, with D perhaps given as TRBD1 or TRBD2 (5 bases each). The V end was cut by 4 bases, the J end by 1 base, with 13 bases between. Germline V lookup: CDR1 SNHLY, CDR2 FYNNEI. There are 15 residues in the CDR3. CDR3 in amino acids: CASSGERGVQETQYF. The CDR3 DNA follows: TGTGCCAGCAGTGGCGAGAGGGGAGTCCAAGAGACCCAGTACTTC.

As concerns this clonotype: Given a much more abundant clone one base away, this may be a read error. Since no conserved phenylalanine or tryptophan closes the CDR3, a read error is the likely cause. This sequence joins TRBV9 and TRBJ2-1; D perhaps matches TRBD1 (6 bases). The V gene's germline CDR1 is SGDLS and CDR2 YYNGEE. The V end lost 0 bases, the J end lost 4 bases, and 14 bases lay between the germline ends. The CDR3 totals 16 residues. CDR3: CASSVVGPGEYNEQFS. CDR3 sequence (DNA): TGTGCCAGCAGCGTAGTGGGTCCAGGGGAGTACAATGAGCAGTTCTCC.

The chain employs TRBV7-3 and TRBJ1-1, with D possibly TRBD1 on 5 matching bases. Trimming took off 7 bases at V and 12 bases at J, with 15 bases between the two ends. Germline V gene sequence: CDR1 SGHTA, CDR2 FQGTGA. The CDR3 spans 11 residues. DNA of the CDR3: TGTGCCAGCAACTCCGGGGGGGAGTCTTTCTTT. Translated, it gives CASNSGGESFF.

This clonotype has a handful of counts. The rearrangement uses TRBV6-1 and TRBJ1-5; TRBD1 might be the D (5 bases). The germline gives CDR1 MNHNS, CDR2 SASEGT. Trimming cost V 6 bases and J 0 bases, with 12 bases left between them. The CDR3 sequence is 15 residues long. In DNA form, the CDR3 reads TGTGCCAGCAGCGAGACAGATTATAGCAATCAGCCCCAGCATTTT. Residues: CASSETDYSNQPQHF.

V is TRBV7-8 and J is TRBJ2-1; TRBD2 matches 13 bases. The CDR3 totals 14 residues. The trim removed 5 bases at V and 15 bases at J, leaving 10 bases unmatched. Germline V gives CDR1 SGHVS, CDR2 FQNEAQ. The chain's CDR3 is CASSRTSGSWDRFF. In DNA, the CDR3 is TGTGCCAGCAGCCGGACTAGCGGGAGCTGGGATCGGTTCTTC. Filled out from reference TRBV7-8 and TRBJ2-1, the complete variable domain reads GAGVSQSPRYKVAKRGQDVALRCDPISGHVSLFWYQQALGQGPEFLTYFQNEAQLDKSGLPSDRFFAERPEGSVSTLKIQRTQQEDSAVYLCASSRTSGSWDRFFGPGTRLTVL.

The genes are TRBV19 and TRBJ1-1; D unclear. Per germline, CDR1 LNHDA and CDR2 SQIVND (reference sequence). V shed 2 bases and J shed 5 bases, with 6 bases lying between them. The CDR3 loop spans 12 amino acids. The CDR3 bases are TGTGCCAGTAGTATAACGGGAACTGAAGCTTTCTTT. This codes for CASSITGTEAFF. Based on the CDR3 plus reference TRBV19 and TRBJ1-1, the full variable domain is DGGITQSPKYLFRKEGQNVTLSCEQNLNHDAMYWYRQDPGQGLRLIYYSQIVNDFQKGDIAEGYSVSREKKESFPLTVTSAQKNPTAFYLCASSITGTEAFFGQGTRLTVV.

This clonotype was detected a few times. The J gene is TRBJ2-7, the V gene TRBV7-9; D might be TRBD1 (6 bases). The V gene lost 1 base and the J gene lost 3 bases, with 19 bases spanning the gap. Germline V gene sequence: CDR1 SEHNR, CDR2 FQNEAQ (reference sequence). CDR3 length equals 17 residues. The CDR3 region is CASSLGSYRAYFYEQYF. The CDR3 nucleotides read TGTGCCAGCAGCTTAGGTAGCTACAGGGCGTACTTCTACGAGCAGTACTTC.

The V gene is TRBV29-1, the J gene TRBJ1-6; D call uncertain. V lost 6 bases, J lost 1 base, and 10 bases lay in between. Looked up from germline, CDR1 is SQVTM and CDR2 is ANQGSEA. The CDR3 totals 14 residues. CDR3: CSVQAGSYNSPLHF. CDR3 nucleotides: TGCAGCGTCCAGGCGGGGTCCTATAATTCACCCCTCCACTTT.

The chain joins TRBV20-1 to TRBJ1-5; D is undetermined. This CDR3 region has 13 residues. Trimming removed 3 bases from V and 3 bases from J, with 9 bases in between. In germline, CDR1 is DFQATT, CDR2 SNEGSKA (reference sequence). CDR3: CSASSSVNQPQHF. CDR3 nucleotide sequence: TGCAGTGCTAGCTCCTCGGTCAATCAGCCCCAGCATTTT.

The chain has TRBV5-4 and TRBJ1-2; D call uncertain. The germline CDR1 and CDR2 sequences are SGHNT and YYREEE (reference sequence). V shed 3 bases and J shed 1 base, with 7 bases lying between them. The CDR3 is 13 amino acids. This CDR3 is CASSSNSNYGYTF. CDR3 coding DNA: TGTGCCAGCAGCTCCAACAGTAACTATGGCTACACCTTC.

J is TRBJ1-2 and V is TRBV5-1; 8 bases match TRBD1. Germline CDR1 and CDR2: SGHRS and YFSETQ. The CDR3 length is 13 residues. V shed 7 bases and J 8 bases; nucleotides not matched to a gene: 10. CDR3: CASGTGILEGYTF. CDR3 nucleotides: TGCGCCAGCGGGACAGGTATCCTGGAGGGCTACACCTTC.

The chain is built from TRBV18 and TRBJ1-5; D gene ambiguous. This CDR3 contains 13 residues. From germline, CDR1 is KGHSH and CDR2 LQKENI. V shed 5 bases and J shed 6 bases, with 11 bases lying between them. CDR3 region: CASSSGGIQPQHF. The CDR3 region has the DNA TGTGCCAGCTCATCAGGTGGAATTCAGCCCCAGCATTTT.

J is TRBJ1-2 and V is TRBV10-3, with 8 positions matching TRBD1. Germline CDR1 ENHRY, CDR2 SYGVKD. V shed 5 bases, J shed 1 base, and the junction held 3 bases outside the gene matches. This CDR3 is 14 amino acids long. This CDR3 reads CAISPGQGNYGYTF. The CDR3 region has the DNA TGTGCCATCAGTCCTGGACAGGGTAACTATGGCTACACCTTC.

This clonotype appeared a few times. This chain connects TRBV10-2 to TRBJ1-2; 10 bases line up with TRBD1. V lost 0 bases to trimming and J lost 7 bases; unmatched junction nucleotides: 5. Germline-derived CDR1 and CDR2 are WSHSY and SAAADI. The CDR3 runs to 15 residues. As DNA, the CDR3 is TGCGCCAGCAGTGAGTCGGTGACAGGGGGCTTTGGCTACACCTTC. Translated, it gives CASSESVTGGFGYTF.

The chain carries TRBV5-6 and TRBJ2-7, with D maybe TRBD2 (6 bases). Between the trimmed V and J ends, which lost 1 base and 2 bases, there was a span of 10 bases. The germline CDR1 and CDR2 sequences are SGHDT and YYEEEE. This CDR3 contains 14 residues. The CDR3 nucleotides are TGTGCCAGCAGCTTGTGGGGGGTCGCCTACGAGCAGTACTTC. Its translation is CASSLWGVAYEQYF.

With respect to this clonotype: The germline gene is not matched at one end of the junction; a read error may be the cause. The V gene is TRBV5-5, the J gene TRBJ1-3, with a possible D match to TRBD1 (5 bases). The CDR3 length is 14 residues. CDR1 is SGHKS and CDR2 is YYEKEE in the germline V gene (reference sequence). CDR3 loop: CASSLGWDWKHHIF. Here the CDR3 DNA reads TGTGCCAGCAGCTTGGGGTGGGACTGGAAACACCATATATTT.

V gene TRBV7-9 combines with J gene TRBJ1-3; D unresolved. The V gene's germline CDR1 is SEHNR and CDR2 FQNEAQ (reference sequence). This CDR3 region has 13 residues. Between the trimmed V and J ends, which lost 3 bases and 8 bases, there was a span of 11 bases. The CDR3 DNA reads as TGTGCCAGCAGCTTGGGGAGGGCGGACACCATATATTTT. Protein sequence: CASSLGRADTIYF.

There are a few counts of this clonotype. This chain uses TRBV6-4 with TRBJ2-1, with D perhaps TRBD1 (6 bases). The CDR3 runs 13 residues. The germline V gene has CDR1 MRHNA and CDR2 SNTAGT. V lost 6 bases and J lost 7, with 13 bases in between. DNA for the CDR3: TGTGCCAGCAGCGGGGACGACAGGAATGAGCAGTTCTTC. It specifies CASSGDDRNEQFF.

This chain uses TRBV7-8 with TRBJ2-2; the match to TRBD2 covers 12 bases. J gave up 4 bases and V 1 base, and 1 base lay outside the gene matches. The CDR3 runs to 16 residues. Germline V CDR1 and CDR2: SGHVS, FQNEAQ. CDR3 in amino acids: CASSLGTSGATGELFF. The CDR3 coding sequence is TGTGCCAGCAGCTTAGGGACTAGCGGGGCCACCGGGGAGCTGTTTTTT.

The V gene is TRBV25-1, the J gene TRBJ2-7; D remains unclear. The V end was cut by 4 bases, the J end by 8 bases, with 24 bases between. The length of the CDR3 is 16 residues. Germline V gives CDR1 MGHDK, CDR2 SYGVNS. The CDR3 DNA reads TGTGCCAGCAGTGCCACATATAGGGAATCACCGAGCAAGCAGTACTTC. Residues: CASSATYRESPSKQYF.

This clonotype was counted between two and nine times. The chain recombines TRBV15 with TRBJ2-7; 8 positions match TRBD1. This CDR3 is built from 17 residues. Germline V gives CDR1 LNHNV, CDR2 YYDKDF (reference sequence). V shed 3 bases, J shed 0 bases, and the junction held 10 bases outside the gene matches. The CDR3 bases are TGTGCCACCAGCAGTGCTAGGGACAGGAGGAGCTCCTACGAGCAGTACTTC. It is translated as CATSSARDRRSSYEQYF.